The table lists the clone carrying this TCR beta chain with a few counts. Its antigen is not identified. The use of a sample-barcoded 5' primer and a J-beta primer mix characterized a second PCR of about 7 to 12 cycles. TCRdb processed the 5' RACE reads anew with MiXCR; each CDR3 protein has one entry. The table includes about 730,000 distinct CDR3 sequences, roughly 45% detected once. The sample belongs to a study of blood T cells in healthy people across ages. The V gene lost 1 base and the J gene lost 0 bases, with 13 bases spanning the gap. Germline CDR1 KGHSH, CDR2 LQKENI. The length of the CDR3 is 16 residues. Study findings and constraints: Greater diversity and more naive CD4+ cells were seen in long-lived donors than in aged donors.

The chain has TRBV18 and TRBJ2-7, with TRBD1 as a possible D gene (5 bases). What was sequenced was blood. The receptor was isolated from a woman aged 60 to 75 in good health. CDR3 protein: CASSPRTGGVSYEQYF. The CDR3 DNA follows: TGTGCCAGCTCACCACGCACAGGTGGAGTCTCCTACGAGCAGTACTTC. Using reference TRBV18 and TRBJ2-7 for the parts outside the CDR3, the full variable domain is NAGVMQNPRHLVRRRGQEARLRCSPMKGHSHVYWYRQLPEEGLKFMVYLQKENIIDESGMPKERFSAEFPKEGPSILRIQQVVRGDSAAYFCASSPRTGGVSYEQYFGPGTRLTVT.